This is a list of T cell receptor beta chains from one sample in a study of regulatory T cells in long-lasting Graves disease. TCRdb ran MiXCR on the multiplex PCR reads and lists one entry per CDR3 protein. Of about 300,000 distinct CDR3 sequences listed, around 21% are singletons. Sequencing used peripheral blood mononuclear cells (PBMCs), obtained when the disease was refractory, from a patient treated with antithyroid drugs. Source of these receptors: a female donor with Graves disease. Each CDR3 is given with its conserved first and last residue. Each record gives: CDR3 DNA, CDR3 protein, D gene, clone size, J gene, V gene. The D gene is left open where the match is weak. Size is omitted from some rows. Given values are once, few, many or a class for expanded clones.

CDR3 DNA: TGTGCCAGCAGCCAACTCGACCGGGCGCCCCCCTACGAGCAGTACTTC; CDR3 protein: CASSQLDRAPPYEQYF; D gene: -; clone size: -; J gene: TRBJ2-7; V gene: TRBV14
CDR3 DNA: TGTGCCAGCAGTTTATCGCTACCGGGAGCCGGCTACAATGAGCAGTTCTTC; CDR3 protein: CASSLSLPGAGYNEQFF; D gene: -; clone size: -; J gene: TRBJ2-1; V gene: TRBV28
CDR3 DNA: TGTGCCAGCAGCTGGTTGTCTGGGACTGCCTACGAGCAGTACTTC; CDR3 protein: CASSWLSGTAYEQYF; D gene: -; clone size: -; J gene: TRBJ2-7; V gene: TRBV11-2
CDR3 DNA: TGTGCCAAACCTCCGGGGGGGGCTATGGGGTTTGATCAGCCCCAGCATTTT; CDR3 protein: CAKPPGGAMGFDQPQHF; D gene: -; clone size: few; J gene: TRBJ1-5; V gene: TRBV19
CDR3 DNA: TGTGCCAGCAGTTCTGACACACAGACCCCATACTTC; CDR3 protein: CASSSDTQTPYF; D gene: -; clone size: -; J gene: TRBJ2-5; V gene: TRBV7-9
CDR3 DNA: TGCAGTGCCCTTACGACAGGGGGCACTGGCTACACCTTC; CDR3 protein: CSALTTGGTGYTF; D gene: TRBD1; clone size: many; J gene: TRBJ1-2; V gene: TRBV20-1
CDR3 DNA: TGTGCCAGCAGCGCCTCAGGGTACAATTCACCCCTCCACTTT; CDR3 protein: CASSASGYNSPLHF; D gene: -; clone size: few; J gene: TRBJ1-6; V gene: TRBV9
CDR3 DNA: TGTGCCAGCAGTTCAACCGGGACAGGGCGGCTTCACGCTTTCTTT; CDR3 protein: CASSSTGTGRLHAFF; D gene: TRBD1; clone size: once; J gene: TRBJ1-1; V gene: TRBV28
CDR3 DNA: TGTGCCAGCAGCTTAGTCGGCCAGGGCTATGGCTACACCTTC; CDR3 protein: CASSLVGQGYGYTF; D gene: -; clone size: few; J gene: TRBJ1-2; V gene: TRBV7-2
CDR3 DNA: TGTGCCAGCAGTGAGAACGTTCTGGTTAACGAGCAGTACTTC; CDR3 protein: CASSENVLVNEQYF; D gene: -; clone size: -; J gene: TRBJ2-7; V gene: TRBV2
CDR3 DNA: TGTGCCAGCAGCTTAGTTCCCAGTAAAGAGACCCAGTACTTC; CDR3 protein: CASSLVPSKETQYF; D gene: -; clone size: once; J gene: TRBJ2-5; V gene: TRBV7-2
CDR3 DNA: TGTGCCAGCAGCACTAGACAGGGGCTCGGCTACACCTTC; CDR3 protein: CASSTRQGLGYTF; D gene: TRBD1; clone size: -; J gene: TRBJ1-2; V gene: TRBV5-4
CDR3 DNA: TGTGCCAGCAGTCTCTCACCCCAGGTTAACTATGGCTACACCTTC; CDR3 protein: CASSLSPQVNYGYTF; D gene: -; clone size: many; J gene: TRBJ1-2; V gene: TRBV6-2/TRBV6-3
CDR3 DNA: TGTGCCAGCAGCTTTAGGACAGGGGCTTCGGGCGAGCAGTACTTC; CDR3 protein: CASSFRTGASGEQYF; D gene: TRBD1; clone size: many; J gene: TRBJ2-7; V gene: TRBV7-2
CDR3 DNA: TGTGCCAGCAGGATCGGACAGGGCCCTACCTACGAGCAGTACTTC; CDR3 protein: CASRIGQGPTYEQYF; D gene: TRBD1; clone size: few; J gene: TRBJ2-7; V gene: TRBV6-1
CDR3 DNA: TGTGCCAGCACCCTATCGGCTGGGGCCAACGTCCTGACTTTC; CDR3 protein: CASTLSAGANVLTF; D gene: -; clone size: few; J gene: TRBJ2-6; V gene: TRBV27
CDR3 DNA: TGTGCCAGCAGTTTAGTACAGGGGGGCTACGAGCAGTACTTC; CDR3 protein: CASSLVQGGYEQYF; D gene: TRBD1; clone size: -; J gene: TRBJ2-7; V gene: TRBV28
CDR3 DNA: TGTGCCATCAGTGAAAAGGAGCCTTATGGCTACACCTTC; CDR3 protein: CAISEKEPYGYTF; D gene: -; clone size: -; J gene: TRBJ1-2; V gene: TRBV10-3
CDR3 DNA: TGCAGCGTTGAAGATCAGGGACCGAACACTGAAGCTTTCTTT; CDR3 protein: CSVEDQGPNTEAFF; D gene: -; clone size: many; J gene: TRBJ1-1; V gene: TRBV29-1
CDR3 DNA: TGCAGCGCTGCTAGCGTCTCCACCGGGGAGCTGTTTTTT; CDR3 protein: CSAASVSTGELFF; D gene: -; clone size: -; J gene: TRBJ2-2; V gene: TRBV29-1
CDR3 DNA: TGCGCCAGCAGCTTGGATTTCCCTGCATACTATGGCTACACCTTC; CDR3 protein: CASSLDFPAYYGYTF; D gene: -; clone size: few; J gene: TRBJ1-2; V gene: TRBV5-1
CDR3 DNA: TGTGCCAGCAGTCCCGGACAGTTGGGCAATCAGCCCCAGCATTTT; CDR3 protein: CASSPGQLGNQPQHF; D gene: -; clone size: few; J gene: TRBJ1-5; V gene: TRBV28
CDR3 DNA: TGTGCCAGCAGCTTGCAGGGGGAGCCTAACTATGGCTACACCTTC; CDR3 protein: CASSLQGEPNYGYTF; D gene: TRBD1; clone size: -; J gene: TRBJ1-2; V gene: TRBV5-4
CDR3 DNA: TGCGCCAGCAGCTTGCATACGGACAGGCCCTACGAGCAGTACTTC; CDR3 protein: CASSLHTDRPYEQYF; D gene: TRBD1; clone size: few; J gene: TRBJ2-7; V gene: TRBV5-1
CDR3 DNA: TGTGCCAGCAGTGAAGTAAGGCCGTTTAGCAATCAGCCCCAGCATTTT; CDR3 protein: CASSEVRPFSNQPQHF; D gene: -; clone size: many; J gene: TRBJ1-5; V gene: TRBV6-1
CDR3 DNA: TGTGCCATCTCGGGCGGGGGCACCGGGGAGCTGTTTTTT; CDR3 protein: CAISGGGTGELFF; D gene: TRBD2; clone size: -; J gene: TRBJ2-2; V gene: TRBV10-3
CDR3 DNA: TGTGCCAGCATCCGGGACAGGGGGTTCGACACTGAAGCTTTCTTT; CDR3 protein: CASIRDRGFDTEAFF; D gene: TRBD1; clone size: many; J gene: TRBJ1-1; V gene: TRBV12-3/TRBV12-4
CDR3 DNA: TGTGCCAGCAGCTTAGTAGGACGAGTAGAGACCCAGTACTTC; CDR3 protein: CASSLVGRVETQYF; D gene: -; clone size: -; J gene: TRBJ2-5; V gene: TRBV7-2
CDR3 DNA: TGTGCCAGCCGAGGACAGGGAATCCCGGGTGCTTTCTTT; CDR3 protein: CASRGQGIPGAFF; D gene: TRBD1; clone size: many; J gene: TRBJ1-1; V gene: TRBV2
CDR3 DNA: TGCGCCAGCAGCCAAGTGTTGTCACGGGGCAGGGGGCATGAAAAACTGTTTTTT; CDR3 protein: CASSQVLSRGRGHEKLFF; D gene: TRBD1; clone size: -; J gene: TRBJ1-4; V gene: TRBV4-1
CDR3 DNA: TGTGCCAGCAGCTTGCAGACTAGCCGAGAGACCCAGTACTTC; CDR3 protein: CASSLQTSRETQYF; D gene: TRBD2; clone size: -; J gene: TRBJ2-5; V gene: TRBV7-2
CDR3 DNA: TGTGCCACCAGTGGGCGTTACTCTGGAAACACCATATATTTT; CDR3 protein: CATSGRYSGNTIYF; D gene: -; clone size: few; J gene: TRBJ1-3; V gene: TRBV24-1
CDR3 DNA: TGTGCCAGCAGCCGGAGGTTCGATGGCTACACCTTC; CDR3 protein: CASSRRFDGYTF; D gene: -; clone size: -; J gene: TRBJ1-2; V gene: TRBV14
CDR3 DNA: TGTGCCACTCGGGAGGCTAGCACAGATACGCAGTATTTT; CDR3 protein: CATREASTDTQYF; D gene: TRBD2; clone size: few; J gene: TRBJ2-3; V gene: TRBV24-1
CDR3 DNA: TGTGCCAGCAGCTTACTCGGCGACGGGGAGACCCAGTACTTC; CDR3 protein: CASSLLGDGETQYF; D gene: -; clone size: -; J gene: TRBJ2-5; V gene: TRBV7-2
CDR3 DNA: TGCAGTGCTAGAGCCGACCACTACGAGCAGTACTTC; CDR3 protein: CSARADHYEQYF; D gene: -; clone size: -; J gene: TRBJ2-7; V gene: TRBV20-1
CDR3 DNA: TGTGCCAGCAGTTTAACGGTGAGGTGGAGCAATCAGCCCCAGCATTTT; CDR3 protein: CASSLTVRWSNQPQHF; D gene: -; clone size: few; J gene: TRBJ1-5; V gene: TRBV28
CDR3 DNA: TGTGCCAGCAGTTTAACCGGGAACCCAGATACGCAGTATTTT; CDR3 protein: CASSLTGNPDTQYF; D gene: -; clone size: -; J gene: TRBJ2-3; V gene: TRBV28
CDR3 DNA: TGTGCCAGCGGACGGGGCGGCAATCAGCCCCAGCATTTT; CDR3 protein: CASGRGGNQPQHF; D gene: -; clone size: many; J gene: TRBJ1-5; V gene: TRBV27
CDR3 DNA: TGTGCCAGTAGTATCGGCGGGGACTCCTCCTACGAGCAGTACTTC; CDR3 protein: CASSIGGDSSYEQYF; D gene: -; clone size: many; J gene: TRBJ2-7; V gene: TRBV19
CDR3 DNA: TGTGCCACGGGGACTAGCGGGACTAAAGAGCAGTACTTC; CDR3 protein: CATGTSGTKEQYF; D gene: TRBD2; clone size: few; J gene: TRBJ2-7; V gene: TRBV10-3
CDR3 DNA: TGCGCCAGCAGCTTGGCGGGGACAGGGGGCACAGATACGTATGGCTACACCTTC; CDR3 protein: CASSLAGTGGTDTYGYTF; D gene: TRBD1; clone size: -; J gene: TRBJ1-2; V gene: TRBV5-1
CDR3 DNA: TGCAGCGTTTACCCCCTGGACAGGCCAGATAACTATGGCTACACCTTC; CDR3 protein: CSVYPLDRPDNYGYTF; D gene: TRBD1; clone size: few; J gene: TRBJ1-2; V gene: TRBV29-1
CDR3 DNA: TGTGCCACCAGCTCACTGGACAGCACAGATACGCAGTATTTT; CDR3 protein: CATSSLDSTDTQYF; D gene: -; clone size: -; J gene: TRBJ2-3; V gene: TRBV15
CDR3 DNA: TGTGCCAGCAGCAATAGACCTTTCGGACTAGCGGGAGAAATTCAGTACTTC; CDR3 protein: CASSNRPFGLAGEIQYF; D gene: TRBD2; clone size: -; J gene: TRBJ2-4; V gene: TRBV7-9
CDR3 DNA: TGTGCCAGCTCACCTAATGACAGGGCGGACACTGAAGCTTTCTTT; CDR3 protein: CASSPNDRADTEAFF; D gene: TRBD1; clone size: -; J gene: TRBJ1-1; V gene: TRBV18
CDR3 DNA: TGTGCCAGTACCCTCGGGTCTCCAGACGGCTATGGCTACACCTTC; CDR3 protein: CASTLGSPDGYGYTF; D gene: -; clone size: -; J gene: TRBJ1-2; V gene: TRBV19
CDR3 DNA: TGTGCCAGCTCACCAGGGGATTCCTACGAGCAGTACTTC; CDR3 protein: CASSPGDSYEQYF; D gene: -; clone size: many; J gene: TRBJ2-7; V gene: TRBV27
CDR3 DNA: TGTGCCAGCTCACCAGGTCGATCCTACGAGCAGTACTTC; CDR3 protein: CASSPGRSYEQYF; D gene: -; clone size: many; J gene: TRBJ2-7; V gene: TRBV18
CDR3 DNA: TGCAGTGCTGGACAGGGGGCGACGAATTCACCCCTCCACTTT; CDR3 protein: CSAGQGATNSPLHF; D gene: TRBD1; clone size: many; J gene: TRBJ1-6; V gene: TRBV20-1